This entry concerns a single TCR beta chain. Original processing methods: Amplification of reference gene primers was used by the study to estimate nucleated cell counts. Produced via immunoSEQ multiplex PCR; TCRdb's table is partial and in-frame only. D and trimming come from the DNA, and the V and J calls and clone size come from that table. This sample yields hundreds of thousands of clones, of which more than 75% are seen a single time; about 4.8% belongs to the top ten. This sample was taken from a study of blood T cell repertoires in COVID-19. Study details: Some COVID-19 samples were acute and others convalescent; all came from the United States, Italy and Spain. In each case, the material was cDNA or gDNA derived from T cells, B-cell-depleted T cells, or PBMCs.

Trimming took 8 bases from V and 4 from J, leaving 20 bases between them. This CDR3 spans 14 amino acids. The germline gives CDR1 SQVTM, CDR2 ANQGSEA. The receptor comes from a man aged 45-65 years with acute or convalescent COVID-19. Sequences were obtained from peripheral blood. The chain combines TRBV29-1 with TRBJ1-2, with D possibly TRBD1 on 6 matching bases. The CDR3 coding sequence is TGCAGCCCTGGGGGGGCAGGTGCGGGCTATGGCTACACCTTC. Translated, it gives CSPGGAGAGYGYTF.